Below, one TCR beta chain is given with its context. This specimen comes from a study of blood T cells in healthy people across ages. A sample-barcoded 5' primer and a J-beta primer mix were used in a second PCR of roughly 6 to 11 cycles. TCRdb reprocessed the 5' RACE reads with MiXCR, giving one entry per CDR3 protein. The sample records under 2,000,000 distinct CDR3 sequences, 49% being singletons. Unmatched junction bases numbered 4, after V lost 2 bases and J lost 2 bases. Germline V CDR1 and CDR2: MNHEY, SVGEGT. This CDR3 region has 15 residues. This TCR derives from a woman aged 40 to 50 in good health. This chain connects TRBV6-2 or TRBV6-3 to TRBJ1-2, with 8 bases lining up with TRBD1. Sample: blood. In DNA form, the CDR3 reads TGTGCCAGCAGTTACCGGGACAGGATAAACTATGGCTACACCTTC. Amino acid sequence: CASSYRDRINYGYTF.